This is a list of T cell receptor beta chains from one sample in a study of cytomegalovirus exposure and HLA in healthy donors. The table came from immunoSEQ multiplex PCR; TCRdb's copy has only in-frame clones and leaves some out. The table lists around 83,000 clones, more than 70% of them singletons, with less than 5.5% in the top ten. Sequenced material: PBMCs. These receptors were taken from a male donor in good health and CMV-seropositive. Both conserved end residues are trimmed from each CDR3. D genes are given only for firm matches.

>13|TRBD2|TRBV15|TRBJ2-1
ATSGGTSGYNEQF
>15|TRBD1|TRBV19|TRBJ2-4
ASSPETGSLAKNIQY
>14|TRBD2|TRBV4-2|TRBJ2-7
ASSQDQASGDYEQY
>13|NA|TRBV28|TRBJ2-6
ASSLGRAGANVLT
>12|TRBD1|TRBV6-5|TRBJ1-2
ASSYSGTEGGYT
>12|TRBD1|TRBV19|TRBJ1-2
ASNPGQGARGYT
>12|TRBD1|TRBV10-3|TRBJ1-1
AISEDRGNTEAF
>11|NA|TRBV2|TRBJ1-2
ASSAGVNYGYT
>11|TRBD1|TRBV29-1|TRBJ1-4
SVGGTANEKLF
>11|NA|TRBV7-9|TRBJ2-1
ASSRPLGNEQF
>13|TRBD1|TRBV19|TRBJ2-5
ASSGDRGYQETQY
>14|TRBD1|TRBV2|TRBJ2-2
ASRSGQGIDAGELF
>15|TRBD1|TRBV9|TRBJ2-5
ASSDPRGTGEKETQY
>13|TRBD1|TRBV28|TRBJ1-5
ASNDRGLMYQPQH
>13|NA|TRBV28|TRBJ1-1
ASSDDRGFSPEAF
>10|TRBD1|TRBV29-1|TRBJ1-1
SGGQGNTEAF
>12|TRBD1|TRBV5-6|TRBJ1-1
ASSFAGGDTEAF
>14|TRBD2|TRBV5-6|TRBJ2-5
ASSLGLWEGRETQY
>12|NA|TRBV9|TRBJ1-5
ASSASPSYQPQH
>11|NA|TRBV30|TRBJ1-2
AWSISGGYGYT
>12|TRBD1|TRBV5-1|TRBJ2-7
ASSMTGTSYEQY
>12|NA|TRBV28|TRBJ1-2
ASSFGGSPYGYT
>12|TRBD2|TRBV28|TRBJ2-5
ASSAGENQETQY
>12|TRBD2|TRBV7-9|TRBJ2-7
ASASGGNSYEQY
>11|TRBD2|TRBV13|TRBJ2-2
ASSFGGAGELF
>15|TRBD1|TRBV5-6|TRBJ2-2
ASSSRLQGGNTGELF